This T cell receptor (beta chain) was found in a study of blood T cell repertoires in COVID-19. Original handling: Nucleated cell number was recorded as an estimate derived from reference gene primer amplification. Assay used: immunoSEQ multiplex PCR; TCRdb lists only in-frame clones, some missing. That table gives V, J and clone size, and the DNA gave D and trimming. Altogether under 150,000 clones are present, around nine tenths being singletons, with the ten largest covering about 4.3%. The CDR3 has 15 residues. CDR1 MNHNS and CDR2 SASEGT come from the germline V gene. With V trimmed by 3 bases and J by 7 bases, 7 bases remained unmatched.

Source material: peripheral blood. The chain employs TRBV6-1 and TRBJ2-1, with 9 bases matching TRBD2. The clonotype originates from a woman aged 35 to 49 with acute or convalescent COVID-19. The CDR3: CASSESGRLRNEQFF. The CDR3 nucleotides read TGTGCCAGCAGTGAGAGCGGGAGGCTTAGGAATGAGCAGTTCTTC.